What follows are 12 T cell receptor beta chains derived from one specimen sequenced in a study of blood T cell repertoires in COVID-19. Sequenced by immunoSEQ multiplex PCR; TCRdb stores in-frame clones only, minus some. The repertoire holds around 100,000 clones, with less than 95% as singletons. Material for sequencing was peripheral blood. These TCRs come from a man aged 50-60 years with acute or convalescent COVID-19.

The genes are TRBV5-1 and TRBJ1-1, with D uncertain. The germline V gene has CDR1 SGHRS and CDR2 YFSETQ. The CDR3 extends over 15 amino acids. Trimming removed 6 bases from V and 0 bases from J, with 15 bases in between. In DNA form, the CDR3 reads TGCGCCAGCACCCCCCCCGGGTCGGTGAACACTGAAGCTTTCTTT. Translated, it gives CASTPPGSVNTEAFF.

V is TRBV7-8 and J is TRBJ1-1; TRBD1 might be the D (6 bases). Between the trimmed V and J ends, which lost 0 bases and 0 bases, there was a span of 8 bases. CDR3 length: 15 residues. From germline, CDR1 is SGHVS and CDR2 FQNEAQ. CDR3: CASSLAGHMNTEAFF. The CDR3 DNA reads TGTGCCAGCAGCTTAGCGGGACACATGAACACTGAAGCTTTCTTT.

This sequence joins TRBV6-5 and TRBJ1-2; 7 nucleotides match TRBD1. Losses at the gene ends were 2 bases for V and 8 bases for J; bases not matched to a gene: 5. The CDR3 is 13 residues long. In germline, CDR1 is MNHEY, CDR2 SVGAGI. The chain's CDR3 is CASSYTGAHGYTF. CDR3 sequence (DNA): TGTGCCAGCAGTTACACAGGGGCCCACGGCTACACCTTC.

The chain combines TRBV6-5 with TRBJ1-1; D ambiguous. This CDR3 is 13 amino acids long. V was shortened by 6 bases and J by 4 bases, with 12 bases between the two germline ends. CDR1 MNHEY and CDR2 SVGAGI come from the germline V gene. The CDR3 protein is CASSLSGGTEAFF. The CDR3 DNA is TGTGCCAGCAGCCTTAGTGGAGGCACTGAAGCTTTCTTT.

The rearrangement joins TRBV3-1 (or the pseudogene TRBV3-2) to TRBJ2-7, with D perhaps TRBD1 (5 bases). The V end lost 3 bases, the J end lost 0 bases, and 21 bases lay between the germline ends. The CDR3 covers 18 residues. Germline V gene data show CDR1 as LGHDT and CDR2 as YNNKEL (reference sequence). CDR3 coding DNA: TGTGCCAGCAGCCAGGGGCAGTTAAAGCTGACGGGCTCCTACGAGCAGTACTTC. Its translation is CASSQGQLKLTGSYEQYF.

CDR3 bases: TGTGCCAGCAGCTCGCACGCGTACCAGGGGGCTTTCTTT. It encodes CASSSHAYQGAFF. The chain joins TRBV21-1 to TRBJ1-1; the DNA was not used to check the table's D call, TRBD1. TRBV21-1 is described as a pseudogene. The CDR3 is 13 amino acids.

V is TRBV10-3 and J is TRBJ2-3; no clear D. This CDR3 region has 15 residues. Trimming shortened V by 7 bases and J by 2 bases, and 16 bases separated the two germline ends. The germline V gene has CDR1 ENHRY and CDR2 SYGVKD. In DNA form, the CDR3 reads TGTGCCATCATTTCGGCCCTAGAAAACACAGATACGCAGTATTTT. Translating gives CAIISALENTDTQYF.

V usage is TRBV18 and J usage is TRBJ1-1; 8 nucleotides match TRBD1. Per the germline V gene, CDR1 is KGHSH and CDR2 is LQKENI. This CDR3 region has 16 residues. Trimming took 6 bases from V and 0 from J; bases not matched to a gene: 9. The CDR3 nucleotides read TGTGCCAGCTCCCTGGACAGGGAGAGTATGAACACTGAAGCTTTCTTT. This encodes CASSLDRESMNTEAFF.

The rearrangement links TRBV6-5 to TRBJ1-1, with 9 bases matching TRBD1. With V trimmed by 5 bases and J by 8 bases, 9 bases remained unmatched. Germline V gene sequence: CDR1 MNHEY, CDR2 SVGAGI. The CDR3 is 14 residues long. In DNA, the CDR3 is TGTGCCAGCAGTCGCCTGAACGGACAGGGGGAAGCTTTCTTT. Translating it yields CASSRLNGQGEAFF.

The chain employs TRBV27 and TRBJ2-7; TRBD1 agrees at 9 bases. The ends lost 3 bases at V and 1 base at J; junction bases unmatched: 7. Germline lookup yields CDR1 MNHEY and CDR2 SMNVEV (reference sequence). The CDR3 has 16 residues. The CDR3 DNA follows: TGTGCCAGCAGTTTGCTTCTCGGGACAGGGTCCTACGAGCAGTACTTC. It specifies CASSLLLGTGSYEQYF.

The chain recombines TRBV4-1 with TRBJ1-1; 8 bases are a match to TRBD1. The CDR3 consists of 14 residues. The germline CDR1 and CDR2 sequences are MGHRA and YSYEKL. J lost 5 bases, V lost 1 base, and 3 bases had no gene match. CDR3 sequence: CASSQGQGWTEAFF. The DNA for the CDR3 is TGCGCCAGCAGCCAAGGACAGGGGTGGACTGAAGCTTTCTTT.

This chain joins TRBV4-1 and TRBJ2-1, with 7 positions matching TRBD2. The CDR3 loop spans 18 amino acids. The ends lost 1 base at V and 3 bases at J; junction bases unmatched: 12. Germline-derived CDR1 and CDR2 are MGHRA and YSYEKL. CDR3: CASSQVDMGLPLYNEQFF. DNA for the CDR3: TGCGCCAGCAGCCAAGTGGATATGGGACTACCTCTCTACAATGAGCAGTTCTTC.